What follows are 29 T cell receptor beta chains derived from one specimen sequenced in a study of CD8 T cells in ankylosing spondylitis. Points from the study as a whole: Characteristic, it appeared, of ankylosing spondylitis blood was a TCR beta motif of about eight highly homologous variants.

MiXCR was run by TCRdb on the 5' RACE reads, yielding one entry per CDR3 protein. The sample lists around 490,000 distinct CDR3 sequences, under 5.5% occurring once. No cognate antigen is known for these TCRs. The sample was blood, either unsorted or a sorted T cell fraction (not recorded which). Receptors were obtained from a male donor with ankylosing spondylitis.

This clonotype has a count of ten or more. This chain uses TRBV4-2 with TRBJ2-5; 7 bases are a match to TRBD1. Germline trimming cut 4 bases from V and 5 bases from J; bases unmatched to any gene: 10. CDR3 length: 15 residues. CDR1 LGHNA and CDR2 YNFKEQ come from the germline V gene. This chain's CDR3 is CASSPRSRDSETQYF. The CDR3 nucleotides are TGTGCCAGCAGCCCTAGAAGCCGGGACAGTGAGACCCAGTACTTC.

This clonotype has a handful of counts. The V call is TRBV18, the J call TRBJ1-1; D remains ambiguous. Germline CDR1 KGHSH, CDR2 LQKENI. The CDR3 has 13 residues. V dropped 5 bases and J dropped 0 bases, with 7 bases sitting between them. CDR3 coding DNA: TGTGCCAGCTCAGCGGAAATGAACACTGAAGCTTTCTTT. Translated: CASSAEMNTEAFF.

This clonotype was seen many times. The rearrangement uses TRBV12-3 or TRBV12-4 and TRBJ2-7; 8 nucleotides align to TRBD1. The CDR3 consists of 14 residues. The ends lost 4 bases at V and 4 bases at J; junction bases unmatched: 6. Here the CDR3 reads CASSWGTGLYEQYF. The CDR3 nucleotides are TGTGCCAGCAGTTGGGGGACAGGACTGTACGAGCAGTACTTC.

This clonotype was picked up many times. The chain combines TRBV20-1 with TRBJ2-5, with D hard to call. The CDR3 covers 13 residues. Germline CDR1 DFQATT, CDR2 SNEGSKA (reference sequence). V gave up 3 bases and J gave up 0 bases, with 8 bases separating them. Here the CDR3 DNA reads TGCAGTGCTAGTTGGAGCGACCAAGAGACCCAGTACTTC. Translated, it gives CSASWSDQETQYF.

This clonotype was seen many times. The genes are TRBV5-1 and TRBJ1-1, with 9 bases that match TRBD1. With V trimmed by 2 bases and J by 11 bases, 4 bases remained unmatched. The germline V gene has CDR1 SGHRS and CDR2 YFSETQ. This CDR3 spans 12 amino acids. DNA for the CDR3: TGCGCCAGCAGCTTCGACAGGGGGGTGGCTTTCTTT. Translated, it gives CASSFDRGVAFF. The full variable domain, with the rest looked up from reference TRBV5-1 and TRBJ1-1, is KAGVTQTPRYLIKTRGQQVTLSCSPISGHRSVSWYQQTPGQGLQFLFEYFSETQRNKGNFPGRFSGRQFSNSRSEMNVSTLELGDSALYLCASSFDRGVAFFGQGTRLTVV.

The chain links TRBV3-1 to TRBJ1-2; no reliable D call. The V end was cut by 4 bases, the J end by 8 bases, with 14 bases between. The CDR3 is made up of 13 amino acids. Germline V lookup: CDR1 LGHDT, CDR2 YNNKEL (reference sequence). CDR3 in amino acids: CASSLPGVGGYTF. The DNA for the CDR3 is TGTGCCAGCAGCCTGCCGGGAGTCGGAGGCTACACCTTC.

This clonotype was observed at least ten times. The chain has TRBV12-3 or TRBV12-4 and TRBJ1-3, with 7 bases that match TRBD1. The V gene end was trimmed by 5 bases and the J gene end by 3 bases; junction bases not matched to a gene: 1. This CDR3 has 13 amino acids. Here the CDR3 DNA reads TGTGCCAGCAGTGGACAGGTTGGAAACACCATATATTTT. Translating gives CASSGQVGNTIYF.

Ten or more counts support this clonotype. V gene TRBV20-1 combines with J gene TRBJ2-3; D call uncertain. This CDR3 is 14 amino acids long. Per the germline V gene, CDR1 is DFQATT and CDR2 is SNEGSKA (reference sequence). Trimming pared 4 bases from V and 5 bases from J, leaving 16 bases between. CDR3 nucleotide sequence: TGCAGTGCTATTCTGTCTATAAAAAAAGATACGCAGTATTTT. As protein: CSAILSIKKDTQYF.

As regards this clonotype: Since a much larger clone is just one base distant, this may be a read error. The rearrangement joins TRBV5-5 to TRBJ2-3, with D possibly TRBD2 on 5 matching bases. Germline CDR1 is SGHKS and CDR2 is YYEKEE (reference sequence). V dropped 8 bases and J dropped 4 bases, with 11 bases sitting between them. CDR3 length: 12 residues. The CDR3 DNA reads TGTGCCAGGAGCCCGGAGGCAGATACGCAGTATTTT. This encodes CARSPEADTQYF.

The chain has TRBV7-2 and TRBJ2-1; D is possibly TRBD1 (5 bases). Between the trimmed V and J ends, which lost 3 bases and 7 bases, there was a span of 16 bases. CDR1 and CDR2 from the germline V gene are SGHTA and FQGNSA. The CDR3 contains 15 residues. The CDR3 DNA sequence: TGTGCCAGCAGCTTTCTATGGGGCGCGGAGAATGAGCAGTTCTTC. It yields the protein CASSFLWGAENEQFF.

This clonotype was seen many times. The rearrangement joins TRBV9 to TRBJ1-6; 9 bases match TRBD1. The V segment lost 0 bases and the J segment 8 bases; nucleotides outside the gene matches: 9. The CDR3 runs to 17 residues. Germline V gene data show CDR1 as SGDLS and CDR2 as YYNGEE. CDR3 residues: CASSVAWTGANDSPLHF. The CDR3 DNA follows: TGTGCCAGCAGCGTAGCGTGGACAGGGGCTAATGATTCACCCCTCCACTTT.

This clonotype was observed many times. The chain employs TRBV5-1 and TRBJ1-1; 7 nucleotides align to TRBD1. The CDR3 is made up of 9 amino acids. CDR1 and CDR2 (germline): SGHRS, YFSETQ. Unmatched junction bases numbered 3, after V lost 10 bases and J lost 9 bases. CDR3 in DNA: TGCGCCGCAGGGGGGCAAGCTTTCTTT. Encoded protein: CAAGGQAFF.

This clonotype was detected once. Just one base apart from a much larger clone, this may be a read error. The chain uses TRBV20-1 and TRBJ2-7; the D gene is possibly TRBD2 (6 bases). The CDR3 runs to 14 residues. Trimming removed 4 bases from V and 1 base from J, with 14 bases in between. Germline V CDR1 and CDR2: DFQATT, SNEGSKA (reference sequence). The CDR3 reads CSATFSGTSYEQYF. The CDR3 region has the DNA TGCAGTGCTACATTTAGCGGCACTTCCTACGAGCAGTACTTC.

There are many counts of this clonotype. The chain uses TRBV12-3 or TRBV12-4 and TRBJ2-7; the match to TRBD2 covers 7 bases. V was clipped by 5 bases and J by 6 bases; unmatched bases: 7. The CDR3 runs 13 residues. This CDR3 reads CASSRLASSEQYF. In DNA form, the CDR3 reads TGTGCCAGCAGTCGACTAGCTTCTAGCGAGCAGTACTTC.

This clonotype was detected many times. The V and J genes are TRBV24-1 and TRBJ1-5, with D unresolved. V lost 4 bases to trimming and J lost 4 bases, with 10 bases between them. CDR3 length: 14 residues. Germline V gene lookup returns CDR1 KGHDR and CDR2 SFDVKD. CDR3 bases: TGTGCCACCAGTGAGGCCATTGGGAATCAGCCCCAGCATTTT. Translating it yields CATSEAIGNQPQHF.

Ten or more counts support this clonotype. CDR3 in amino acids: CSARYGSSYNEQFF. DNA of the CDR3: TGCAGTGCTAGGTACGGGAGCTCCTACAATGAGCAGTTCTTC. The chain combines TRBV20-1 with TRBJ2-1, with D possibly matching TRBD2 (6 bases). The CDR3 spans 14 residues. Trimming took off 3 bases at V and 0 bases at J, with 9 bases between the two ends. CDR1 DFQATT and CDR2 SNEGSKA come from the germline V gene (reference sequence).

In its sample, this clonotype was seen many times. The chain has TRBV5-1 and TRBJ1-1; D may be TRBD1 (5 bases). Per the germline V gene, CDR1 is SGHRS and CDR2 is YFSETQ. Trimming took 7 bases from V and 6 from J, leaving 16 bases between them. CDR3 length: 13 amino acids. The CDR3 region is CASWDFQGSEAFF. CDR3 bases: TGCGCCAGCTGGGACTTTCAGGGCTCTGAAGCTTTCTTT. The entire variable domain, with the rest obtained from reference TRBV5-1 and TRBJ1-1, is as follows: KAGVTQTPRYLIKTRGQQVTLSCSPISGHRSVSWYQQTPGQGLQFLFEYFSETQRNKGNFPGRFSGRQFSNSRSEMNVSTLELGDSALYLCASWDFQGSEAFFGQGTRLTVV.

The chain combines TRBV4-1 with TRBJ2-7, with a tentative D call TRBD1 (5 bases). CDR1 is MGHRA, CDR2 YSYEKL, per germline. Trimming pared 1 base from V and 6 bases from J, leaving 7 bases between. The CDR3 length is 12 residues. CDR3 nucleotide sequence: TGCGCCAGCAGCCAAGTGGGGCTCGAGCAGTACTTC. Its protein is CASSQVGLEQYF.

This clonotype was counted many times. V gene TRBV24-1 combines with J gene TRBJ2-5; TRBD1 matches 7 bases. This CDR3 is built from 15 residues. Germline CDR1 KGHDR, CDR2 SFDVKD. The V segment lost 2 bases and the J segment 5 bases; nucleotides outside the gene matches: 7. The CDR3 sequence: CATSDWGTEAETQYF. CDR3 sequence (DNA): TGTGCCACCAGTGATTGGGGGACAGAGGCGGAGACCCAGTACTTC.

The table lists this clonotype with many counts. This sequence joins TRBV11-2 and TRBJ2-3, with 7 bases matching TRBD2. J gave up 7 bases and V 5 bases, and 21 bases lay outside the gene matches. This CDR3 has 18 amino acids. CDR1 SGHAT and CDR2 FQNNGV come from the germline V gene. The CDR3 loop is CASSPFFPRGSQINTQYF. CDR3 sequence (DNA): TGTGCCAGCAGCCCTTTCTTTCCGCGCGGGAGTCAAATTAATACGCAGTATTTT.

This clonotype was seen at least ten times. This chain links TRBV27 with TRBJ2-7; 11 bases align to TRBD2. The CDR3 is made up of 15 amino acids. Germline V gives CDR1 MNHEY, CDR2 SMNVEV (reference sequence). With 1 base clipped from V and 4 bases from J, the junction kept 3 bases outside the gene matches. The CDR3 reads CASSLFLAGGYEQYF. Written as DNA, the CDR3 is TGTGCCAGCAGTTTATTTTTAGCGGGAGGGTACGAGCAGTACTTC.

This clonotype occurred many times. The genes are TRBV7-2 and TRBJ2-3, with D perhaps assigned TRBD1 or TRBD2 (5 bases each). V lost 4 bases and J 5 bases, leaving 16 bases between the germline ends. The CDR3 is 15 residues long. The germline gives CDR1 SGHTA, CDR2 FQGNSA. The CDR3 DNA follows: TGTGCCAGCAGCTCCGCTTCGGGGCAGGGAGATACGCAGTATTTT. Translating it yields CASSSASGQGDTQYF. Full variable domain (outside the CDR3, taken from reference TRBV7-2 and TRBJ2-3): GAGVSQSPSNKVTEKGKDVELRCDPISGHTALYWYRQSLGQGLEFLIYFQGNSAPDKSGLPSDRFSAERTGGSVSTLTIQRTQQEDSAVYLCASSSASGQGDTQYFGPGTRLTVL.

This clonotype was detected many times. The J gene is TRBJ2-7, the V gene TRBV5-1; either TRBD1 or TRBD2 may supply D (5 bases each). CDR1 SGHRS and CDR2 YFSETQ come from the germline V gene. V was pared by 4 bases and J by 6 bases, with 17 bases between. The CDR3 is 14 residues long. The CDR3 region has the DNA TGCGCCAGCAGCCCCCAGGGACGTGGCGGCGAGCAGTACTTC. Encoded protein: CASSPQGRGGEQYF.

This clonotype was seen only a few times. The genes are TRBV7-2 and TRBJ2-6; 7 bases are a match to TRBD2. The CDR3 sequence is 15 residues long. Germline CDR1 reads SGHTA; CDR2 reads FQGNSA. The trim removed 5 bases at V and 1 base at J, leaving 2 bases unmatched. The CDR3: CASSAGRSGANVLTF. DNA of the CDR3: TGTGCCAGCAGCGCCGGGAGGTCTGGGGCCAACGTCCTGACTTTC.

This clonotype was counted many times. The gene calls are TRBV7-2 and TRBJ1-6, with no clear D. V lost 0 bases and J 6 bases, leaving 6 bases between the germline ends. CDR1 SGHTA and CDR2 FQGNSA come from the germline V gene. The CDR3 spans 14 residues. The CDR3 nucleotides are TGTGCCAGCAGCTTAGCCGGGGTTAATTCACCCCTCCACTTT. Translation: CASSLAGVNSPLHF.

This clonotype was observed a handful of times. The genes are TRBV2 and TRBJ2-1, with unresolved D. V lost 7 bases and J lost 8, with 9 bases in between. Looked up from germline, CDR1 is SNHLY and CDR2 is FYNNEI. This CDR3 has 11 residues. CDR3 sequence (DNA): TGTGCCAGCACCTCTACCGATGAGCAGTTCTTC. It specifies CASTSTDEQFF.

This clonotype has ten or more counts. The chain employs TRBV20-1 and TRBJ2-5; 12 nucleotides line up with TRBD1. Germline CDR1 and CDR2: DFQATT and SNEGSKA (reference sequence). The trim removed 3 bases at V and 4 bases at J, leaving 6 bases unmatched. The CDR3 is 15 amino acids. The CDR3 spells CSARGQGAGRETQYF. The DNA for the CDR3 is TGCAGTGCTAGGGGACAGGGGGCGGGTAGAGAGACCCAGTACTTC.

This clonotype was found many times. The gene calls are TRBV7-6 and TRBJ2-3; D might be TRBD1 or TRBD2, each matching 6 bases. The V end was cut by 4 bases, the J end by 2 bases, with 16 bases between. The CDR3 runs to 16 residues. CDR1 is SGHVS, CDR2 FNYEAQ, per germline. The CDR3 sequence: CASSSKSWGATDTQYF. DNA for the CDR3: TGTGCCAGCAGCTCAAAGAGCTGGGGGGCCACAGATACGCAGTATTTT.

This clonotype was detected ten times or more. The chain uses TRBV20-1 and TRBJ2-2; TRBD2 might be the D (5 bases). Trimming took off 3 bases at V and 4 bases at J, with 15 bases between the two ends. The CDR3 is made up of 15 amino acids. Germline V gene lookup returns CDR1 DFQATT and CDR2 SNEGSKA (reference sequence). The CDR3: CSARADTGGTGELFF. CDR3 DNA sequence: TGCAGTGCTAGGGCAGATACCGGAGGCACCGGGGAGCTGTTTTTT.